A single sample is the source of the 21 T cell receptor beta chains below, sequenced in a study of blood T cell repertoires in COVID-19. TCRdb keeps only in-frame clones here, not all; method: immunoSEQ multiplex PCR. The data hold roughly 200,000 clones, with approximately 85% observed a single time. Sequenced sample: peripheral blood. The source is a woman between 55 and 75 years old with acute or convalescent COVID-19.

CDR3 in amino acids: CATRGLAGGNNEQFF. CDR3 nucleotide sequence: TGTGCCACCAGGGGACTAGCGGGAGGGAACAATGAGCAGTTCTTC. The gene calls are TRBV19 and TRBJ2-1; 16 bases align to TRBD2. V was clipped by 10 bases and J by 5 bases; unmatched bases: 5. In germline, CDR1 is LNHDA, CDR2 SQIVND (reference sequence). This CDR3 has 15 amino acids.

The chain links TRBV6-5 to TRBJ1-2; D is unclear. Looked up from germline, CDR1 is MNHEY and CDR2 is SVGAGI. V lost 5 bases, J lost 2 bases, and 6 bases lay in between. CDR3 length: 12 residues. This CDR3 reads CASSPTNYGYTF. As DNA, the CDR3 is TGTGCCAGCAGTCCAACAAACTATGGCTACACCTTC.

The J gene is TRBJ2-2, the V gene TRBV13, with 14 bases lining up with TRBD2. CDR1 PRHDT and CDR2 FYEKMQ come from the germline V gene (reference sequence). V was clipped by 4 bases and J by 5 bases; unmatched bases: 3. The CDR3 length is 16 residues. The CDR3, as DNA: TGTGCCAGCAGCTCACGGACTAGCGGGAGGACCGGGGAGCTGTTTTTT. Protein: CASSSRTSGRTGELFF.

The chain recombines TRBV19 with TRBJ2-7; possibly TRBD1 for D (5 bases). This CDR3 contains 17 residues. Looked up from germline, CDR1 is LNHDA and CDR2 is SQIVND (reference sequence). Trimming removed 2 bases at V and 2 bases at J, with 19 bases between. CDR3 sequence reads: CASSIRRGDPSTYEQYF. The CDR3 coding sequence is TGTGCCAGTAGTATACGTAGGGGCGACCCTTCTACCTACGAGCAGTACTTC. Based on the CDR3 plus reference TRBV19 and TRBJ2-7, the full variable domain is DGGITQSPKYLFRKEGQNVTLSCEQNLNHDAMYWYRQDPGQGLRLIYYSQIVNDFQKGDIAEGYSVSREKKESFPLTVTSAQKNPTAFYLCASSIRRGDPSTYEQYFGPGTRLTVT.

This clone was seen just once. This chain joins TRBV5-4 and TRBJ2-1; 10 bases map to TRBD2. Germline V gene sequence: CDR1 SGHNT, CDR2 YYREEE (reference sequence). Trimming at V came to 1 base and at J to 0 bases, leaving 7 bases not matched to a gene. CDR3 length: 18 amino acids. Here the CDR3 reads CASSLRAGGPRSYNEQFF. Here the CDR3 DNA reads TGTGCCAGCAGCTTGCGAGCGGGAGGGCCTCGCTCCTACAATGAGCAGTTCTTC.

This rearrangement joins TRBV19 to TRBJ1-1, with D perhaps matching TRBD1 (6 bases). This CDR3 has 15 residues. The germline CDR1 and CDR2 sequences are LNHDA and SQIVND (reference sequence). V lost 0 bases and J lost 1, with 9 bases in between. For the CDR3, the DNA is TGTGCCAGTAGTATAGATGGGACACGGAACACTGAAGCTTTCTTT. This sequence encodes CASSIDGTRNTEAFF.

This chain links TRBV6-1 with TRBJ1-5; 9 nucleotides line up with TRBD1. The V and J ends lost 2 bases and 7 bases, in that order; junction bases with no gene match: 6. The CDR3 is 15 amino acids. Per the germline V gene, CDR1 is MNHNS and CDR2 is SASEGT. This CDR3 is CASSESGQGGQPQHF. CDR3 DNA sequence: TGTGCCAGCAGTGAATCGGGACAGGGAGGGCAGCCCCAGCATTTT.

This clone came up once. J is TRBJ2-7 and V is TRBV2, with D possibly TRBD2 on 5 matching bases. The CDR3 sequence is 14 residues long. V lost 4 bases and J 9 bases, leaving 19 bases between the germline ends. Germline lookup yields CDR1 SNHLY and CDR2 FYNNEI. CDR3 in DNA: TGTGCCAGCAGTGCTTCTTCGGGATTCGCGAGGCAGTACGTC. Encoded protein: CASSASSGFARQYV.

V is TRBV11-3 and J is TRBJ2-7, with 7 bases fitting TRBD2. In germline, CDR1 is SGHNT, CDR2 YENEEA. This CDR3 has 15 residues. Trimming took 0 bases from V and 3 from J; bases not matched to a gene: 5. As DNA, the CDR3 is TGTGCCAGCAGCTTAGAGGCGGGAGACAGCTACGAGCAGTACTTC. Its translation is CASSLEAGDSYEQYF.

CDR3 sequence (DNA): TGTGCCAGCAGCTTGGGACAGGTCGAATCCGGGGAGCTGTTTTTT. It codes for CASSLGQVESGELFF. The chain carries TRBV7-6 and TRBJ2-2, with 8 positions matching TRBD1. With 3 bases clipped from V and 6 bases from J, the junction kept 6 bases outside the gene matches. Germline V CDR1 and CDR2: SGHVS, FNYEAQ. CDR3 length equals 15 residues.

The chain is built from TRBV7-3 and TRBJ1-1; 8 nucleotides line up with TRBD1. This CDR3 has 15 residues. The germline CDR1 and CDR2 sequences are SGHTA and FQGTGA. Trimming took 5 bases from V and 5 from J; bases not matched to a gene: 10. The DNA for the CDR3 is TGTGCCAGCAGCATATCAGGGGGCGCGAATACTGAAGCTTTCTTT. Its translation is CASSISGGANTEAFF.

The chain uses TRBV6-5 and TRBJ1-2; the match to TRBD1 covers 7 bases. V was pared by 6 bases and J by 0 bases, with 7 bases of the junction left unmatched. The V gene's germline CDR1 is MNHEY and CDR2 SVGAGI. The CDR3 has 15 residues. The CDR3 DNA reads as TGTGCCAGCAGCCTAGACAGGGTCGCTAACTATGGCTACACCTTC. It codes for CASSLDRVANYGYTF.

The chain combines TRBV5-1 with TRBJ2-1; TRBD2 matches 7 bases. The germline V gene encodes CDR1 SGHRS and CDR2 YFSETQ. Trimming cost V 0 bases and J 5 bases; bases outside gene matches: 8. The CDR3 totals 16 residues. The CDR3 region is CASSLASGAPHNEQFF. The DNA of the CDR3 is TGCGCCAGCAGCTTGGCCAGCGGGGCACCCCACAATGAGCAGTTCTTC.

The rearrangement joins TRBV2 to TRBJ1-2, with a possible D match to TRBD1 (5 bases). Trimming took off 2 bases at V and 3 bases at J, with 10 bases between the two ends. The germline V gene has CDR1 SNHLY and CDR2 FYNNEI. The CDR3 extends over 14 amino acids. CDR3 sequence reads: CASSESPQDYGYTF. CDR3 coding DNA: TGTGCCAGCAGTGAATCCCCACAGGACTATGGCTACACCTTC.

DNA for the CDR3: TGTGCCAGCAGTGATGGGCAGGGTCGGTATGGCTACACCTTC. It translates to CASSDGQGRYGYTF. The V and J genes are TRBV6-1 and TRBJ1-2, with a tentative D call TRBD1 (5 bases). V shed 3 bases and J shed 5 bases, with 13 bases lying between them. The CDR3 is 14 residues long. Looked up from germline, CDR1 is MNHNS and CDR2 is SASEGT.

The chain employs TRBV7-3 and TRBJ2-5, with 8 bases that match TRBD2. Trimming at V came to 4 bases and at J to 6 bases, leaving 4 bases not matched to a gene. The germline V gene has CDR1 SGHTA and CDR2 FQGTGA. This CDR3 spans 13 amino acids. CDR3 nucleotide sequence: TGTGCCAGCAGCTCCGGACTAGCTCAGACCCAGTACTTC. This codes for CASSSGLAQTQYF.

The genes are TRBV30 and TRBJ2-1; 10 positions agree with TRBD2. The trim removed 2 bases at V and 11 bases at J, leaving 15 bases unmatched. Germline CDR1 reads GTSNPN; CDR2 reads SVGIG (reference sequence). This CDR3 comprises 16 residues. The CDR3 sequence is CAWSLGLSSGSGKQFF. The DNA for the CDR3 is TGTGCCTGGAGTTTGGGCCTCTCTAGCGGGAGCGGTAAGCAGTTCTTC.

The V call is TRBV18, the J call TRBJ2-6; no clear D gene. V was trimmed by 3 bases and J by 0 bases, leaving 3 bases between them. The length of the CDR3 is 14 residues. Germline CDR1 and CDR2: KGHSH and LQKENI. Here the CDR3 DNA reads TGTGCCAGCTCACCGAGCTCTGGGGCCAACGTCCTGACTTTC. Encoded protein: CASSPSSGANVLTF. Complete variable domain (other parts from reference TRBV18 and TRBJ2-6): NAGVMQNPRHLVRRRGQEARLRCSPMKGHSHVYWYRQLPEEGLKFMVYLQKENIIDESGMPKERFSAEFPKEGPSILRIQQVVRGDSAAYFCASSPSSGANVLTFGAGSRLTVL.

The chain is built from TRBV5-1 and TRBJ2-7; TRBD2 matches at 7 bases. V lost 0 bases to trimming and J lost 2 bases; unmatched junction nucleotides: 2. This CDR3 has 14 residues. From germline, CDR1 is SGHRS and CDR2 YFSETQ. Here the CDR3 reads CASSLVAGAYEQYF. The CDR3 DNA follows: TGCGCCAGCAGCTTGGTTGCGGGAGCCTACGAGCAGTACTTC.

The gene calls are TRBV27 and TRBJ2-1; 9 nucleotides line up with TRBD2. V shed 5 bases and J 4 bases; nucleotides not matched to a gene: 6. The germline gives CDR1 MNHEY, CDR2 SMNVEV (reference sequence). The CDR3 runs to 15 residues. CDR3 bases: TGTGCCAGCAGTCCGGAGGCGGGGGGGTACAATGAGCAGTTCTTC. Translation: CASSPEAGGYNEQFF.

V usage is TRBV28 and J usage is TRBJ2-7; the match to TRBD1 covers 8 bases. Germline V CDR1 and CDR2: MDHEN, SYDVKM. The junction had 9 bases not matched to a gene; V was cut back by 2 bases and J by 6 bases. The CDR3 consists of 15 residues. The CDR3, as DNA: TGTGCCAGCAGTTTACCCGGACAGGGAATCGGCGAGCAGTACTTC. It yields the protein CASSLPGQGIGEQYF.